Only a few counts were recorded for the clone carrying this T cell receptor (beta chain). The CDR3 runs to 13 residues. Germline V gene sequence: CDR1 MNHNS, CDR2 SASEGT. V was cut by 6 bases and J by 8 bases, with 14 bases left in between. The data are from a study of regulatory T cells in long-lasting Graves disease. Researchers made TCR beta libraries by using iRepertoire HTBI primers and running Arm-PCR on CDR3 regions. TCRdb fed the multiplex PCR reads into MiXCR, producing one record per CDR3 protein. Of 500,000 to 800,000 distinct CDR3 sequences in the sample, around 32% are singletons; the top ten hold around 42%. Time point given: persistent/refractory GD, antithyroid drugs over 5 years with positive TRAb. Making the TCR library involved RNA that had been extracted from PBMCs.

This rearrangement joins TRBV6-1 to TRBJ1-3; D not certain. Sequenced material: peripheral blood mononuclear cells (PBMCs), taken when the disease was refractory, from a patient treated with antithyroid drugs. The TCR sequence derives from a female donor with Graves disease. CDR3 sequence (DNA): TGTGCCAGCAGGGGAGGGATGAGGTACACCATATATTTT. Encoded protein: CASRGGMRYTIYF.